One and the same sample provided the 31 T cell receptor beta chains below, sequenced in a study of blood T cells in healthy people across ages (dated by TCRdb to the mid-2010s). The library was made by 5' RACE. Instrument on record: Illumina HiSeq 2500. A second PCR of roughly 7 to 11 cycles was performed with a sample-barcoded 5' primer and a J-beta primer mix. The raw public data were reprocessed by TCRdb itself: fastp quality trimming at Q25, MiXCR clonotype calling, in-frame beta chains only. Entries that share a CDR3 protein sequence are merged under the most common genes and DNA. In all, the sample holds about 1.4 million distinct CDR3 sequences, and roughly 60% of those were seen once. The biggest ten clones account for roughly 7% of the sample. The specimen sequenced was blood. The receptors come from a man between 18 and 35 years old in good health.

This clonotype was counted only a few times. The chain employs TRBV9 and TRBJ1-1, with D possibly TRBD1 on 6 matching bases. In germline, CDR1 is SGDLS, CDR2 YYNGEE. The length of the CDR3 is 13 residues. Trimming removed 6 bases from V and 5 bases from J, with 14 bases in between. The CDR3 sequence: CASTFQGSTEAFF. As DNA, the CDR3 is TGTGCCAGCACCTTTCAGGGGTCTACTGAAGCTTTCTTT.

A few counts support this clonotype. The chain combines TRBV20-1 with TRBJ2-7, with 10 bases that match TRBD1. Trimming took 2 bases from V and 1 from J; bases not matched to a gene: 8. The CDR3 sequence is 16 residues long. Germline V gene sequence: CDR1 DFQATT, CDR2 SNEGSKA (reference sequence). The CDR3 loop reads CSARSEDRGESYEQYF. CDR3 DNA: TGCAGTGCTAGATCGGAGGACAGGGGGGAGTCCTACGAGCAGTACTTC.

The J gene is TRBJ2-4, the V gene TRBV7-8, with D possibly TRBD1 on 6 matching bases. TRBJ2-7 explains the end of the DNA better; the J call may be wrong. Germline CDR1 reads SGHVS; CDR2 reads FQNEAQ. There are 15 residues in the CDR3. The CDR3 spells CASSPNRVRSYEQYF. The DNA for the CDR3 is TGTGCCAGCAGCCCCAACAGGGTTAGGTCGTACGAGCAGTACTTC.

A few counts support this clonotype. The CDR3 loop is CASRELAGYEQYF. In nucleotides, the CDR3 is TGTGCCAGCAGGGAACTAGCGGGCTACGAGCAGTACTTC. The V and J genes are TRBV27 and TRBJ2-7; 9 bases are a match to TRBD2. The V gene's germline CDR1 is MNHEY and CDR2 SMNVEV (reference sequence). V dropped 6 bases and J dropped 3; count of bases not matched to a gene: 3. This CDR3 contains 13 residues.

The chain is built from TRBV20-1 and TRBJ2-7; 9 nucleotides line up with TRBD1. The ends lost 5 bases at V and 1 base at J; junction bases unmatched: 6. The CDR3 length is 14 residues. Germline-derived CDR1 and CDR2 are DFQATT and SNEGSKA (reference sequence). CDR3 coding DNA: TGCAGTGCTTACCGGGACAGGGTTTCCTACGAGCAGTACTTC. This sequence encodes CSAYRDRVSYEQYF.

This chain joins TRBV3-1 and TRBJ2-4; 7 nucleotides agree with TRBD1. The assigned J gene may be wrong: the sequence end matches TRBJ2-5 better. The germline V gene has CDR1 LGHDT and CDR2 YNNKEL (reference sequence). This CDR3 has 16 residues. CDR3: CASSQAAGGPQETQYF. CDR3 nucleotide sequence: TGTGCCAGCAGCCAAGCGGCAGGGGGACCCCAAGAGACCCAGTACTTC.

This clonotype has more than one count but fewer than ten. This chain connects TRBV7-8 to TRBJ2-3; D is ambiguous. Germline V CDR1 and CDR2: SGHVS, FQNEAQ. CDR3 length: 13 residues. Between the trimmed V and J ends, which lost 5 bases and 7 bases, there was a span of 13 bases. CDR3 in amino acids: CASSPQSPYTQYF. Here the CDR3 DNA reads TGTGCCAGCAGCCCGCAGTCCCCGTATACGCAGTATTTT.

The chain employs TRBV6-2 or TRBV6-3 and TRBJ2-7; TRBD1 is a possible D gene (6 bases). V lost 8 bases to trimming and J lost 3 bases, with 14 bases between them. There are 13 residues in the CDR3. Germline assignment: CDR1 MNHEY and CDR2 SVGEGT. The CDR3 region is CASAGTNDYEQYF. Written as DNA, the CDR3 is TGTGCCAGCGCCGGGACAAATGACTACGAGCAGTACTTC.

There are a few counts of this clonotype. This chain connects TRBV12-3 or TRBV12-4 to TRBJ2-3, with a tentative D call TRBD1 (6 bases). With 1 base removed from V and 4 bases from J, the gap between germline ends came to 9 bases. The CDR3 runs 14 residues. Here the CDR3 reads CASSLDRDADTQYF. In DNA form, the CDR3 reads TGTGCCAGCAGTTTAGACAGGGACGCAGATACGCAGTATTTT.

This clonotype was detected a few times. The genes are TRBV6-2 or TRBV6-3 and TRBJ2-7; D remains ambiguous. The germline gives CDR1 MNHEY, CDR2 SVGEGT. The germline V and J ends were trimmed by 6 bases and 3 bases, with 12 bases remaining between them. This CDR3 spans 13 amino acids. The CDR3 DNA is TGTGCCAGCAGCACGAAGGAAGGCTACGAGCAGTACTTC. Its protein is CASSTKEGYEQYF.

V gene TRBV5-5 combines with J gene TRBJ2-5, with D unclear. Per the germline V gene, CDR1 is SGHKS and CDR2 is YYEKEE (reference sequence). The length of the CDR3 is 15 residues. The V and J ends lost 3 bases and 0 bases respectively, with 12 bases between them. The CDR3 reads CASSYEVGHQETQYF. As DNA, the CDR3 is TGTGCCAGCAGCTATGAAGTCGGACACCAAGAGACCCAGTACTTC.

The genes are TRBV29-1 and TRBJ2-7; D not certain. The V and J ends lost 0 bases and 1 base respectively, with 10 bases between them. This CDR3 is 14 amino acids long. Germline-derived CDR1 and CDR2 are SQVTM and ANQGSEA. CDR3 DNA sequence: TGCAGCGTTGAAGATGGCGGCAGGTCCTACGAGCAGTACTTC. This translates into CSVEDGGRSYEQYF.

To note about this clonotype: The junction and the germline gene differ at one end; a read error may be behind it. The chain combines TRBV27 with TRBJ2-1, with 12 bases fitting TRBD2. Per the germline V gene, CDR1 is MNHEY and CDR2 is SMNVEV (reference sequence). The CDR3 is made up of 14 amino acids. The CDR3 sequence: CASSGLAGLDEQFF. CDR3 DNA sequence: TGTGCCAGCAGCGGACTAGCGGGATTGGATGAGCAGTTCTTT.

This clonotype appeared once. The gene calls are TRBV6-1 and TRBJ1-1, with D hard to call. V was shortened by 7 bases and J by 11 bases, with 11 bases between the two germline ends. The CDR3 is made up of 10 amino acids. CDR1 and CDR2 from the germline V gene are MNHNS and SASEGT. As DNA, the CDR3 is TGTGCCAGCAAGGAAGCCGGGGCTTTCTTT. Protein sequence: CASKEAGAFF.

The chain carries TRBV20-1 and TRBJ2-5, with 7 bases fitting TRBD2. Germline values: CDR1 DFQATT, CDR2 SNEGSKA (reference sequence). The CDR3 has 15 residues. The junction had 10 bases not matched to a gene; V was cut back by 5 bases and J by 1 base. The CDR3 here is CSAPDSGLTQETQYF. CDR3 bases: TGCAGTGCTCCCGACTCGGGACTAACCCAAGAGACCCAGTACTTC.

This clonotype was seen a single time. CDR3: CASSYVGTPLSSGANVLTF. CDR3 sequence (DNA): TGTGCCAGCAGCTACGTTGGCACACCTTTAAGCTCTGGGGCCAACGTCCTGACTTTC. The chain uses TRBV7-9 and TRBJ2-6; D not certain. V gave up 4 bases and J gave up 0 bases, with 19 bases separating them. Germline lookup yields CDR1 SEHNR and CDR2 FQNEAQ (reference sequence). This CDR3 is 19 amino acids long.

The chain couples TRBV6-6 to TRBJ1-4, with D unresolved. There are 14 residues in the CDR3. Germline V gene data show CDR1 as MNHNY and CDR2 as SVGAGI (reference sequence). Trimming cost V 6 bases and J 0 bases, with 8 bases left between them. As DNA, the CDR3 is TGTGCCAGCAGGGCTCCCGCAACTAATGAAAAACTGTTTTTT. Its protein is CASRAPATNEKLFF.

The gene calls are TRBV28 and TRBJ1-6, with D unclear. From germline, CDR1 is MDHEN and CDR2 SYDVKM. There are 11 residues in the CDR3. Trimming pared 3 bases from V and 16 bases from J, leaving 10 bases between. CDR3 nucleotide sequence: TGTGCCAGCAGTTTTTCGGGGTCTCTCCACTTT. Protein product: CASSFSGSLHF.

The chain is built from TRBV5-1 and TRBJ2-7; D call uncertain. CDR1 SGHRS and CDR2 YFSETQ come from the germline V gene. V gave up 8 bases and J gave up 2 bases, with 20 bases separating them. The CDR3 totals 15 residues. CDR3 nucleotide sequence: TGCGCCAGTCATCCCTCCGGCCTGACGACCTACGAGCAGTACTTC. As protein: CASHPSGLTTYEQYF.

CDR3 nucleotide sequence: TGTGCCAGCAGCTTGGGAGACAGGTTGGGGGATACGCAGTATTTT. The encoded protein is CASSLGDRLGDTQYF. The chain employs TRBV5-6 and TRBJ2-3; D might be TRBD1 (6 bases). Trimming cost V 0 bases and J 6 bases, with 14 bases left between them. CDR1 SGHDT and CDR2 YYEEEE come from the germline V gene. CDR3 length: 15 amino acids.

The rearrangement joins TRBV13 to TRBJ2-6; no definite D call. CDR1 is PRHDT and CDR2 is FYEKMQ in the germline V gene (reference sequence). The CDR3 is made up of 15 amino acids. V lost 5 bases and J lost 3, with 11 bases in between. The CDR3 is CASSPAGFGANVLTF. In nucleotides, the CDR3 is TGTGCCAGCAGCCCTGCCGGCTTTGGGGCCAACGTCCTGACTTTC.

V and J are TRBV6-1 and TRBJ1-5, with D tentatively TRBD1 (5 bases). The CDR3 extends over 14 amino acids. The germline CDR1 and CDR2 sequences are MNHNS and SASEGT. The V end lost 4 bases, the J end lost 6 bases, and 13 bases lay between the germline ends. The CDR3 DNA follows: TGTGCCAGCAGTGCAGCAGGGAATGGTCAGCCCCAGCATTTT. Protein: CASSAAGNGQPQHF.

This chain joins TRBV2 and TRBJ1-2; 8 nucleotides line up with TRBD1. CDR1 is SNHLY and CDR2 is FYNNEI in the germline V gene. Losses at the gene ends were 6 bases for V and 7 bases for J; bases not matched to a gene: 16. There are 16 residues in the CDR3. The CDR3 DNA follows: TGTGCCAGCAGCGAAACGGCCGGACAGGGCCTAGCTGGCTACACCTTC. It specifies CASSETAGQGLAGYTF.

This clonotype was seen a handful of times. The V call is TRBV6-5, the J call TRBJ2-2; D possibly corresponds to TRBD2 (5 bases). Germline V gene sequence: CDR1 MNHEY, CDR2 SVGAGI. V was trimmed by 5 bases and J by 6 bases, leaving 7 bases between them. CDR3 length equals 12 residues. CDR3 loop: CASSRSAGELFF. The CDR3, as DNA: TGTGCCAGCAGTCGTAGCGCCGGGGAGCTGTTTTTT.

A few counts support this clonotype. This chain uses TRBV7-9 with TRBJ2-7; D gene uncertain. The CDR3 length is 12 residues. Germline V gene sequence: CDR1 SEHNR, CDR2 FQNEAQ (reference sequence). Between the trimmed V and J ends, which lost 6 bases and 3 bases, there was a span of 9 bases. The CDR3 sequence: CASSRIVYEQYF. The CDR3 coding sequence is TGTGCCAGCAGTCGCATAGTCTACGAGCAGTACTTC.

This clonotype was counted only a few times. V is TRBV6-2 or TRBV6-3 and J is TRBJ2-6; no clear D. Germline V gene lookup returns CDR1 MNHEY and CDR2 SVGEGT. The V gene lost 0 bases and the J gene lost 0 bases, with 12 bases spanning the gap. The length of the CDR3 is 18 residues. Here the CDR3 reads CASSYSGSPPSGANVLTF. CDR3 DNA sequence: TGTGCCAGCAGTTACTCGGGAAGTCCCCCCTCTGGGGCCAACGTCCTGACTTTC.

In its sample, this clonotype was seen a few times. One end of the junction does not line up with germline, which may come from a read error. This chain's CDR3 is CSVEGRRGDEQYF. The CDR3 DNA sequence: TGCAGCGTGGAAGGTCGTAGGGGCGACGAGCAGTACTTC. V gene TRBV29-1 combines with J gene TRBJ2-4; D possibly corresponds to TRBD1 (5 bases). The J call may be mistaken, given a closer DNA end match to TRBJ2-7. CDR3 length equals 13 residues. The V gene's germline CDR1 is SQVTM and CDR2 ANQGSEA.

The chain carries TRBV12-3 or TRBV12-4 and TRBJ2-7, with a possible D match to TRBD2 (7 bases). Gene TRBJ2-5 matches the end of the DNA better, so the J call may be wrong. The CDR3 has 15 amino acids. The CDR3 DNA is TGTGCCAGCAGCCCCGTTGGGGGGGCTGGAGAGACCCAGTACTTC. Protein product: CASSPVGGAGETQYF.

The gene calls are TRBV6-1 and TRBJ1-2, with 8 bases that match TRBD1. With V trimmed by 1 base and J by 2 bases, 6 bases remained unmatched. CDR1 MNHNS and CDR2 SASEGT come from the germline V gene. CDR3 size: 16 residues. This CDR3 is CASSEVIGQGNYGYTF. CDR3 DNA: TGTGCCAGCAGTGAAGTTATTGGACAGGGCAACTATGGCTACACCTTC.

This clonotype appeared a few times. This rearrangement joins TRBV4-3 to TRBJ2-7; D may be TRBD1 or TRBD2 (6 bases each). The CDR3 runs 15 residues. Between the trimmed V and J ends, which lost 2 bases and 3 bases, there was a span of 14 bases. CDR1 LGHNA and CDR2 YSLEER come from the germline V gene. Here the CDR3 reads CASSQIRGAGYEQYF. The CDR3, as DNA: TGCGCCAGCAGCCAAATCAGGGGAGCGGGCTACGAGCAGTACTTC.

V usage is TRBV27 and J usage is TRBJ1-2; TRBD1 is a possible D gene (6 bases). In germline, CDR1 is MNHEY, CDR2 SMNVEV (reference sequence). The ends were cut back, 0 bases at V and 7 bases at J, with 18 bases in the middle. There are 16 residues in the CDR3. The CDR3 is CASSLSKGQLAFGYTF. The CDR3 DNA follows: TGTGCCAGCAGTTTATCCAAAGGACAGTTGGCGTTTGGCTACACCTTC.